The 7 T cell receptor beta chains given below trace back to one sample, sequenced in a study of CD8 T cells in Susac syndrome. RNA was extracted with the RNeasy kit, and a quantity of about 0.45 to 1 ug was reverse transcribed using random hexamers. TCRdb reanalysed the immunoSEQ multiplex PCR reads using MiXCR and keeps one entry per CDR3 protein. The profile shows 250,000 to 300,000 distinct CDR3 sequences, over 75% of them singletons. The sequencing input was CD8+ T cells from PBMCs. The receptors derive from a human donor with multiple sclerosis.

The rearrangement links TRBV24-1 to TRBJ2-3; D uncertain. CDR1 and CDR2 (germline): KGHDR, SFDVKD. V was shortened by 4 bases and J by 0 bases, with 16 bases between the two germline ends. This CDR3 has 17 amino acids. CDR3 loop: CATSESARLTSTDTQYF. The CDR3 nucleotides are TGTGCCACCAGTGAGTCAGCACGGTTAACGAGCACAGATACGCAGTATTTT.

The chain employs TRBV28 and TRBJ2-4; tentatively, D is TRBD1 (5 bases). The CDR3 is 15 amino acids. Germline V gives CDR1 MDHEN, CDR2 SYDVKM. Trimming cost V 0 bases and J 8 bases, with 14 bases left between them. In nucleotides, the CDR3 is TGTGCCAGCAGTTTATGGGCGGACAACTTAGACATTCAGTACTTC. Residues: CASSLWADNLDIQYF. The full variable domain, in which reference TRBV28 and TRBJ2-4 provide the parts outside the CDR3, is DVKVTQSSRYLVKRTGEKVFLECVQDMDHENMFWYRQDPGLGLRLIYFSYDVKMKEKGDIPEGYSVSREKKERFSLILESASTNQTSMYLCASSLWADNLDIQYFGAGTRLSVL.

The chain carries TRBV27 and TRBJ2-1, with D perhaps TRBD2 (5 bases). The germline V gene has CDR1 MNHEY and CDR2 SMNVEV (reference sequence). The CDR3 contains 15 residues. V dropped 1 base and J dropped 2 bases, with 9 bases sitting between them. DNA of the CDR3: TGTGCCAGCAGTTTATTCCTAGCACCCTACAATGAGCAGTTCTTC. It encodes CASSLFLAPYNEQFF.

This CDR3 reads CSVADGGKGYTF. The CDR3 DNA follows: TGCAGCGTAGCAGACGGGGGGAAGGGCTACACCTTC. This chain links TRBV29-1 with TRBJ1-2; D is perhaps TRBD1 (5 bases). This CDR3 region has 12 residues. Between the trimmed V and J ends, which lost 6 bases and 8 bases, there was a span of 16 bases. Per the germline V gene, CDR1 is SQVTM and CDR2 is ANQGSEA. Together with reference TRBV29-1 and TRBJ1-2, the CDR3 gives the full variable domain: SAVISQKPSRDICQRGTSLTIQCQVDSQVTMMFWYRQQPGQSLTLIATANQGSEATYESGFVIDKFPISRPNLTFSTLTVSNMSPEDSSIYLCSVADGGKGYTFGSGTRLTVV.

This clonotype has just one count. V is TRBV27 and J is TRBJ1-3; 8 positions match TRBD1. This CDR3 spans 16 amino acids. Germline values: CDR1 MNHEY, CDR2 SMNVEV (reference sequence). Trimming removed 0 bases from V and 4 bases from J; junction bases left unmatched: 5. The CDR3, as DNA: TGTGCCAGCAGTTTATCCGGCAGGGGGCAAGGAAACACCATATATTTT. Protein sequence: CASSLSGRGQGNTIYF.

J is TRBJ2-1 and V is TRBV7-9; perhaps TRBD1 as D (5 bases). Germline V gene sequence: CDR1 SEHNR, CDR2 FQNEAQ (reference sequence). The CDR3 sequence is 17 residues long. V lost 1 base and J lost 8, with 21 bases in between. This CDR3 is CASSLGGLAAGFHEQFF. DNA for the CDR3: TGTGCCAGCAGCTTAGGGGGCTTGGCCGCCGGCTTCCATGAGCAGTTCTTC. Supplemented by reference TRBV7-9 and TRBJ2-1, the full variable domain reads DTGVSQNPRHKITKRGQNVTFRCDPISEHNRLYWYRQTLGQGPEFLTYFQNEAQLEKSRLLSDRFSAERPKGSFSTLEIQRTEQGDSAMYLCASSLGGLAAGFHEQFFGPGTRLTVL.

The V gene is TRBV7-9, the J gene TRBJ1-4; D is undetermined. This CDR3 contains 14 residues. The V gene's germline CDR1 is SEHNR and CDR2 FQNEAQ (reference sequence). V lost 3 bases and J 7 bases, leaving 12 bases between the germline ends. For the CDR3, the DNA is TGTGCCAGCAGCTTCAGTGGTTGGGGTGAAAAACTGTTTTTT. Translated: CASSFSGWGEKLFF.